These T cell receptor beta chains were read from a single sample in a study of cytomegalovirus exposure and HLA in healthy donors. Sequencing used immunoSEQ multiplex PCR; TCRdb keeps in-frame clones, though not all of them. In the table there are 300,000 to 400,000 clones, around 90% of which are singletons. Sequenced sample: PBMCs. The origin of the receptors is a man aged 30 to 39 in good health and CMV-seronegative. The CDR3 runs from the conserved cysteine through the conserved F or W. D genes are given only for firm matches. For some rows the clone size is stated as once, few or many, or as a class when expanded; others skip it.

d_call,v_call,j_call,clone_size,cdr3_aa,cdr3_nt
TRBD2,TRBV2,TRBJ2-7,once,CASSQTGLAGVEYEQYF,TGTGCCAGCTCCCAAACCGGACTAGCGGGGGTCGAATACGAGCAGTACTTC
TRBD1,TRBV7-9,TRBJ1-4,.,CASSTHRGWATNEKLFF,TGTGCCAGCAGCACCCACAGGGGATGGGCAACTAATGAAAAACTGTTTTTT
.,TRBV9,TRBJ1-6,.,CASSAQQGNQNSPLHF,TGTGCCAGCAGCGCGCAACAGGGTAATCAGAATTCACCCCTCCACTTT
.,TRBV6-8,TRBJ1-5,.,CASNPKAMCRFYSNQPQHF,TGTGCCAGCAATCCGAAGGCGATGTGCAGGTTTTATAGCAATCAGCCCCAGCATTTT
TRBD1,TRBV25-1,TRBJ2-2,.,CASREDRPNTGELFF,TGTGCCAGCAGGGAGGACAGGCCCAACACCGGGGAGCTGTTTTTT
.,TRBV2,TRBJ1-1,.,CASNRVFRGATEAFF,TGTGCCAGCAACCGGGTCTTCAGGGGTGCGACTGAAGCTTTCTTT
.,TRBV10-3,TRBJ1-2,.,CAISEPDSDPNYGYTF,TGTGCCATCAGTGAGCCTGACAGCGACCCTAACTATGGCTACACCTTC
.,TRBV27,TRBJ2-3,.,CASSPPWRSTDTQYF,TGTGCCAGCAGCCCCCCATGGAGGAGCACAGATACGCAGTATTTT
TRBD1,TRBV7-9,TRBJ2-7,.,CASSPKGQAYEQYF,TGTGCCAGCAGCCCTAAGGGACAGGCCTACGAGCAGTACTTC
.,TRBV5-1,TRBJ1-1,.,CASSLGNTQGVNTEAFF,TGCGCCAGCAGCTTGGGGAACACACAGGGTGTAAACACTGAAGCTTTCTTT
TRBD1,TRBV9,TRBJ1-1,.,CASRQEGTGGTEAFF,TGTGCCAGCCGACAAGAAGGGACAGGGGGGACTGAAGCTTTCTTT
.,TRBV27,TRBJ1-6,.,CASRMAGGYNSPLHF,TGTGCCAGCAGGATGGCGGGGGGGTATAATTCACCCCTCCACTTT
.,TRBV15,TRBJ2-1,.,CATSRDYRPNEQFF,TGTGCCACCAGCAGAGATTACAGGCCAAATGAGCAGTTCTTC